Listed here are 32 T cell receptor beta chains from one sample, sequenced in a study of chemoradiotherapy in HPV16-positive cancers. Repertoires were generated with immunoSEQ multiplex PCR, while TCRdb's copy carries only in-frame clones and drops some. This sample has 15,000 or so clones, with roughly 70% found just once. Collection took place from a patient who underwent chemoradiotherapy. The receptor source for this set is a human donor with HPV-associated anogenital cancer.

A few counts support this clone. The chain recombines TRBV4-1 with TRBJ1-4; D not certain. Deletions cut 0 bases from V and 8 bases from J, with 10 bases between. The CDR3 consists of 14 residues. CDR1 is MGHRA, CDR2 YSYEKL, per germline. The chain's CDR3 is CASSQDLGQEKLFF. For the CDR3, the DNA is TGCGCCAGCAGCCAAGATTTAGGGCAGGAAAAACTGTTTTTT.

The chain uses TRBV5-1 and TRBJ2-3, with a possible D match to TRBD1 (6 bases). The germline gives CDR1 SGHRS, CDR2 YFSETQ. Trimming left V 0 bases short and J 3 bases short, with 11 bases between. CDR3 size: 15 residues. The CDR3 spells CASSLGDIETDTQYF. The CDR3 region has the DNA TGCGCCAGCAGCTTGGGGGACATTGAGACAGATACGCAGTATTTT. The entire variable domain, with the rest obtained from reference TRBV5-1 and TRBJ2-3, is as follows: KAGVTQTPRYLIKTRGQQVTLSCSPISGHRSVSWYQQTPGQGLQFLFEYFSETQRNKGNFPGRFSGRQFSNSRSEMNVSTLELGDSALYLCASSLGDIETDTQYFGPGTRLTVL.

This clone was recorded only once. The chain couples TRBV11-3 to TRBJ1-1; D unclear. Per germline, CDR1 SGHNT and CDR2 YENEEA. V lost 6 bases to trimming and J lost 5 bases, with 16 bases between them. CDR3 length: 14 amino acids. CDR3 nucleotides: TGTGCCAGCAGGTCGTCGGGGAGTAATACTGAAGCTTTCTTT. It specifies CASRSSGSNTEAFF.

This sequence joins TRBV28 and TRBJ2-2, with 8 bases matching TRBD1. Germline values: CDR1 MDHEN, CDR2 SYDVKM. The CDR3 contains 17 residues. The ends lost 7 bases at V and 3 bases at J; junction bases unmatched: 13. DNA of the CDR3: TGTGCCAGCATCGCATCCCCAGGGGGCTCGGACACCGGGGAGCTGTTTTTT. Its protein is CASIASPGGSDTGELFF.

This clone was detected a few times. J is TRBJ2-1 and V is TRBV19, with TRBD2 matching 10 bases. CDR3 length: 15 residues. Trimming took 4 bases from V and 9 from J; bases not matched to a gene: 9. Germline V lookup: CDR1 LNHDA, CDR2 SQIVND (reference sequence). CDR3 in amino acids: CASSNRLAGAGEQFF. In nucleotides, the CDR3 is TGTGCCAGTAGTAATCGGCTAGCGGGGGCGGGTGAGCAGTTCTTC.

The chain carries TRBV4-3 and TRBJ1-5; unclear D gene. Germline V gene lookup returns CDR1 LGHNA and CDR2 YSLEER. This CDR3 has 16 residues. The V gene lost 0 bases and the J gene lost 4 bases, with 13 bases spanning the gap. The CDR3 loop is CASSQDRGVGNQPQHF. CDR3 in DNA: TGCGCCAGCAGCCAAGATCGCGGGGTCGGGAATCAGCCCCAGCATTTT.

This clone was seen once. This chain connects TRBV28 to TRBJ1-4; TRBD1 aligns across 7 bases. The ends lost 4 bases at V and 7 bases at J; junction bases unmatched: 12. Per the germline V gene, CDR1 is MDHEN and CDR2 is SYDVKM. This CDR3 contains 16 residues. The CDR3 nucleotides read TGTGCCAGCAGTTCACTAAAGACAGGGAAGGGTGAAAAACTGTTTTTT. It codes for CASSSLKTGKGEKLFF.

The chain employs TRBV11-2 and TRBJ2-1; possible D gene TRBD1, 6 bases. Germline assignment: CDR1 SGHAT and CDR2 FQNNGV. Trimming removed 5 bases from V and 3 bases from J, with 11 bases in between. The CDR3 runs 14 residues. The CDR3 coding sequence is TGTGCCAGCAGCCGTACAGGGTTCTACAATGAGCAGTTCTTC. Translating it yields CASSRTGFYNEQFF.

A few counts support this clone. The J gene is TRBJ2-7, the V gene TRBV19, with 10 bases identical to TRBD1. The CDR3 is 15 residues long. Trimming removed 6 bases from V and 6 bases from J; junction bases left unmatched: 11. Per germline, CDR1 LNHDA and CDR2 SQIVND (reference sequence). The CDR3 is CASSPRGQGSGEQYF. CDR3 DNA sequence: TGTGCCAGTAGCCCACGGGGACAGGGGTCAGGCGAGCAGTACTTC.

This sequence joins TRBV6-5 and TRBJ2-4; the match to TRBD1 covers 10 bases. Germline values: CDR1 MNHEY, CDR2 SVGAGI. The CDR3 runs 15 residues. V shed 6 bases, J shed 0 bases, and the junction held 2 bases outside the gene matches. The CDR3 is CASRRTGGAKNIQYF. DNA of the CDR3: TGTGCCAGCAGGCGGACAGGGGGAGCCAAAAACATTCAGTACTTC.

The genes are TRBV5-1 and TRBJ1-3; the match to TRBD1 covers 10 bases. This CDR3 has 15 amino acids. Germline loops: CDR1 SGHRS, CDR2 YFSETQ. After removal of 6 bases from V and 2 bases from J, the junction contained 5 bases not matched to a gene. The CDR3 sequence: CASTAGTGAGNTIYF. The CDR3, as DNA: TGCGCCAGCACGGCCGGGACAGGGGCTGGAAACACCATATATTTT.

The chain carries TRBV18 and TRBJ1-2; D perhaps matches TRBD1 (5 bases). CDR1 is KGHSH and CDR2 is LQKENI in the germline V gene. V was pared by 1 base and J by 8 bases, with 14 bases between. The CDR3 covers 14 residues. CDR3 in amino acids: CASSPRGGEGGYTF. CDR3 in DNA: TGTGCCAGCTCACCACGAGGAGGGGAGGGCGGCTACACCTTC.

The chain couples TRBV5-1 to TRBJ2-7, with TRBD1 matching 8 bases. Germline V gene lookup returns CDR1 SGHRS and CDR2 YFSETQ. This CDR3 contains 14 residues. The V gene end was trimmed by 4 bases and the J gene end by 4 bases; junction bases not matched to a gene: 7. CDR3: CASSRTGLLYEQYF. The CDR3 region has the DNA TGCGCCAGCAGCCGGACAGGGCTTCTGTACGAGCAGTACTTC.

The CDR3 DNA reads as TGTGCCAGCTCGTCTACAGGGATCACTGAAGCTTTCTTT. This encodes CASSSTGITEAFF. The chain employs TRBV18 and TRBJ1-1, with D possibly TRBD1 on 6 matching bases. Looked up from germline, CDR1 is KGHSH and CDR2 is LQKENI. Trimming took 6 bases from V and 4 from J, leaving 12 bases between them. The CDR3 runs to 13 residues.

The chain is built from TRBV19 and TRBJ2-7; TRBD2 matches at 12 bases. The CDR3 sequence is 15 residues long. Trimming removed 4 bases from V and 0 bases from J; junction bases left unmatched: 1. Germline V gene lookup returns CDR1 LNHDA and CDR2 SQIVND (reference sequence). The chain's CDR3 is CASSTSGGASYEQYF. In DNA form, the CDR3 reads TGTGCCAGTAGTACTAGCGGGGGGGCCTCCTACGAGCAGTACTTC.

The CDR3 bases are TGTGCCAGCAGCCCGCATTCAGGGACCACAGATACGCAGTATTTT. Encoded protein: CASSPHSGTTDTQYF. The genes are TRBV7-6 and TRBJ2-3, with D tentatively TRBD1 or TRBD2 (5 bases each). This CDR3 has 15 residues. Trimming removed 5 bases at V and 2 bases at J, with 14 bases between. Germline values: CDR1 SGHVS, CDR2 FNYEAQ.

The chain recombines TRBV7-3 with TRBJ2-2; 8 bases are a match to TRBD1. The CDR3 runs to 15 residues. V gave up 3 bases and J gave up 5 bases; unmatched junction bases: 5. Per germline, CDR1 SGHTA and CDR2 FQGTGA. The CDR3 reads CASSFQGAGTGELFF. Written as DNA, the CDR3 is TGTGCCAGCAGCTTTCAGGGGGCGGGAACCGGGGAGCTGTTTTTT.

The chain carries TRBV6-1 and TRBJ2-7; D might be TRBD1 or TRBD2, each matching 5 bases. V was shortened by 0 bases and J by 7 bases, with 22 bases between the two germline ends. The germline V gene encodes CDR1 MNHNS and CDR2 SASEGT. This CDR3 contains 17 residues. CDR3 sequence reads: CASSEAFWGGRSWEQYF. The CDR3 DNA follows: TGTGCCAGCAGTGAAGCGTTCTGGGGCGGGCGTTCTTGGGAGCAGTACTTC.

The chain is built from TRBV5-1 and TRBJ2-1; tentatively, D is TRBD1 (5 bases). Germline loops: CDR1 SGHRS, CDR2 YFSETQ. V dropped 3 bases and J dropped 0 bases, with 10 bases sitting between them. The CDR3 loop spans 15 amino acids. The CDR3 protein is CASSSRVSSYNEQFF. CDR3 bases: TGCGCCAGCAGCTCCAGGGTATCCTCCTACAATGAGCAGTTCTTC.

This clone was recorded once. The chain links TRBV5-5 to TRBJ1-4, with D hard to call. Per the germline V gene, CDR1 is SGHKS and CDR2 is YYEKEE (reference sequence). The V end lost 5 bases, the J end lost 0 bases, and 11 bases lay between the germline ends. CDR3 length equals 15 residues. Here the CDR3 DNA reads TGTGCCAGCAGAAACTTCCTTGCAACTAATGAAAAACTGTTTTTT. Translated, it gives CASRNFLATNEKLFF.

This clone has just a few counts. DNA of the CDR3: TGTGCCAGCAGCTCTCGGGACGGGGGGCTACGGGAGCAGTTCTTC. Translation: CASSSRDGGLREQFF. The chain employs TRBV5-6 and TRBJ2-1, with a possible D match to TRBD2 (7 bases). With 3 bases removed from V and 10 bases from J, the gap between germline ends came to 20 bases. CDR1 and CDR2 from the germline V gene are SGHDT and YYEEEE. This CDR3 has 15 residues.

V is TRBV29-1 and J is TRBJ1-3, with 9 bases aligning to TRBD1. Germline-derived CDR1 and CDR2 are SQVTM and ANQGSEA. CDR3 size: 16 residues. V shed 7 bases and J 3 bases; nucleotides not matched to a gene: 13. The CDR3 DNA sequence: TGCAGCGCCCGACAGGGGGAAAAGACGGGTGGAAACACCATATATTTT. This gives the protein CSARQGEKTGGNTIYF.

The CDR3 region is CASSLGLETGRTSTDTQYF. As DNA, the CDR3 is TGTGCCAGCAGCTTAGGGTTAGAAACGGGTAGGACTAGCACAGATACGCAGTATTTT. This sequence joins TRBV11-2 and TRBJ2-3; a weak D match, TRBD2 (5 bases). V lost 1 base and J lost 0, with 20 bases in between. Germline V CDR1 and CDR2: SGHAT, FQNNGV. CDR3 length: 19 residues. The full variable domain, in which reference TRBV11-2 and TRBJ2-3 provide the parts outside the CDR3, is EAGVAQSPRYKIIEKRQSVAFWCNPISGHATLYWYQQILGQGPKLLIQFQNNGVVDDSQLPKDRFSAERLKGVDSTLKIQPAKLEDSAVYLCASSLGLETGRTSTDTQYFGPGTRLTVL.

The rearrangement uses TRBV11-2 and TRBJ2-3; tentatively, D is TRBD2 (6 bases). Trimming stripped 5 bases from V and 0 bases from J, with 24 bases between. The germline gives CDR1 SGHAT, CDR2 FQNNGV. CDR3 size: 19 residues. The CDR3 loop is CASSTPAGFGSISTDTQYF. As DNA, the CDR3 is TGTGCCAGCAGCACCCCAGCGGGTTTTGGATCAATAAGCACAGATACGCAGTATTTT.

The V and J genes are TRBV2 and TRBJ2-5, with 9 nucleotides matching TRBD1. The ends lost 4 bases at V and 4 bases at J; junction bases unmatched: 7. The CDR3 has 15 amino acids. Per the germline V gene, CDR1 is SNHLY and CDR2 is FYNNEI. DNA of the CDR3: TGTGCCAGCAGTGTATATACAGGGGGCAGAGAGACCCAGTACTTC. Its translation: CASSVYTGGRETQYF.

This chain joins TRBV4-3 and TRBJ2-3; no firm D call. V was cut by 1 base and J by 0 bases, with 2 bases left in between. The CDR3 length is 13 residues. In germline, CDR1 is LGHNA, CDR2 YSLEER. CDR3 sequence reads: CASSQASTDTQYF. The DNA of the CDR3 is TGCGCCAGCAGCCAAGCTAGCACAGATACGCAGTATTTT.

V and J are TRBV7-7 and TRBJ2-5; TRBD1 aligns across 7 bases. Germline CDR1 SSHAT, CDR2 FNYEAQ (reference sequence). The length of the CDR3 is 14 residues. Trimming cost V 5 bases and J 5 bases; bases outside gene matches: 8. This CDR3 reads CASSQTGFEETQYF. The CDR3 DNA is TGTGCCAGCAGCCAGACAGGGTTTGAGGAGACCCAGTACTTC.

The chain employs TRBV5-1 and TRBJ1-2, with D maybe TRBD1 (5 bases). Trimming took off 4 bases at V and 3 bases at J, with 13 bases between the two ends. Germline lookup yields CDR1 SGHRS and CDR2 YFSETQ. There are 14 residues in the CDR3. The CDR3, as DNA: TGCGCCAGCAGCCTGGGGATAGGGGACTATGGCTACACCTTC. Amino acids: CASSLGIGDYGYTF.

DNA for the CDR3: TGTGCCAGCAGCCGGACTGGGGTCAACACCGGGGAGCTGTTTTTT. Translated: CASSRTGVNTGELFF. This chain uses TRBV6-6 with TRBJ2-2; TRBD2 might be the D (5 bases). In germline, CDR1 is MNHNY, CDR2 SVGAGI (reference sequence). V lost 6 bases, J lost 2 bases, and 13 bases lay in between. The CDR3 has 15 residues.

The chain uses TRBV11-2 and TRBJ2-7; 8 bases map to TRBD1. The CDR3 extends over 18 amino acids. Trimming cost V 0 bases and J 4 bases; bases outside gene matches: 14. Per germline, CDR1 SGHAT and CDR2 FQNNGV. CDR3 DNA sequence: TGTGCCAGCAGCTTAGATCTCCTCGGACAGGGTGTTTGGTACGAGCAGTACTTC. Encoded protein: CASSLDLLGQGVWYEQYF.

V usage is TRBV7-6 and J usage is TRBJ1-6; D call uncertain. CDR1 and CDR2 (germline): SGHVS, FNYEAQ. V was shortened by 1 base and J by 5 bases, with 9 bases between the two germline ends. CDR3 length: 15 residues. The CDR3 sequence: CASSLEAANNSPLHF. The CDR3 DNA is TGTGCCAGCAGCTTAGAGGCCGCTAATAATTCACCCCTCCACTTT. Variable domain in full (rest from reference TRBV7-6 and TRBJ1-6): GAGVSQSPRYKVTKRGQDVALRCDPISGHVSLYWYRQALGQGPEFLTYFNYEAQQDKSGLPNDRFSAERPEGSISTLTIQRTEQRDSAMYRCASSLEAANNSPLHFGNGTRLTVT.

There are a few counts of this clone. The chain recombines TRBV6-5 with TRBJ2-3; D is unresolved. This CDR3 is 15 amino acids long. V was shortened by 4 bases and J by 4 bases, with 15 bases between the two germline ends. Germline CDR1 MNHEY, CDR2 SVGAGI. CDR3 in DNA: TGTGCCAGCAGTTCCCTGCTTTCCAAGGCAGATACGCAGTATTTT. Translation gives CASSSLLSKADTQYF.